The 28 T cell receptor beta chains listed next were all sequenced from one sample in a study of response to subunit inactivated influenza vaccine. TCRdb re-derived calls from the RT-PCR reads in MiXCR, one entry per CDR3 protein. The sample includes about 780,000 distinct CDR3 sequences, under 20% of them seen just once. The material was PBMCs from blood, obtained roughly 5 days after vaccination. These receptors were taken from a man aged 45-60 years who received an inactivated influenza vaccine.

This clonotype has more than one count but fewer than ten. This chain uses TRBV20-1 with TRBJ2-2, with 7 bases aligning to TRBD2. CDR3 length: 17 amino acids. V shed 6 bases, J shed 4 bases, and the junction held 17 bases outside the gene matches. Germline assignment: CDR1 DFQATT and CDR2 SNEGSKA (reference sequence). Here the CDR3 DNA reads TGCAGTGCCATCCTTAGTGGGGGGGTGGGCGGCACCGGGGAGCTGTTTTTT. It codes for CSAILSGGVGGTGELFF.

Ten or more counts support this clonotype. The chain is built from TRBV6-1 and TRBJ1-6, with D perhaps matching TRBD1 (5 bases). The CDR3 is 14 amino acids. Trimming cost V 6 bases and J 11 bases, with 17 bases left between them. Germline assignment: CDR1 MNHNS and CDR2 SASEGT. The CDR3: CASSSYGGATPLHF. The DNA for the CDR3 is TGTGCCAGCAGCAGTTACGGTGGGGCGACACCCCTCCACTTT.

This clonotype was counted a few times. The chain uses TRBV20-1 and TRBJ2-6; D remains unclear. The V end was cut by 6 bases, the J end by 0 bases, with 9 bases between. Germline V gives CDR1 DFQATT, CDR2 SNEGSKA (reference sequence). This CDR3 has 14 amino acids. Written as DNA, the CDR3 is TGCAGTGCAAAGAGTTCCTCTGGGGCCAACGTCCTGACTTTC. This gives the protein CSAKSSSGANVLTF.

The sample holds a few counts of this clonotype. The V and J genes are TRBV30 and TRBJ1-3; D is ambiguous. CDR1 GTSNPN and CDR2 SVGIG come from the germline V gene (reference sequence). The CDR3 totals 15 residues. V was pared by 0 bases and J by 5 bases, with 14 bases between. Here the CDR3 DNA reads TGTGCCTGGAGTGTGAAAAGAATCGCTAGAAACACCATATATTTT. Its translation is CAWSVKRIARNTIYF.

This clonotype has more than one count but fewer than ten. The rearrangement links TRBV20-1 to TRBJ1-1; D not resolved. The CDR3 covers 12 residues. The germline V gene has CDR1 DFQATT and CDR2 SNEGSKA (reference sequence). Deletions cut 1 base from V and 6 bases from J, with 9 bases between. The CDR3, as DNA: TGCAGTGCTAGAGTCCCCAACGCTGAAGCTTTCTTT. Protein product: CSARVPNAEAFF.

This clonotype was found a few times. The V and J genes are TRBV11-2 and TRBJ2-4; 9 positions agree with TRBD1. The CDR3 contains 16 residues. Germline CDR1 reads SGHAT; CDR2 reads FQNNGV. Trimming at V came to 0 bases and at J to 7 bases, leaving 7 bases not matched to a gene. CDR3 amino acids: CASSLEGDRDDNIQYF. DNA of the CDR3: TGTGCCAGCAGCTTAGAGGGGGACAGGGATGATAACATTCAGTACTTC.

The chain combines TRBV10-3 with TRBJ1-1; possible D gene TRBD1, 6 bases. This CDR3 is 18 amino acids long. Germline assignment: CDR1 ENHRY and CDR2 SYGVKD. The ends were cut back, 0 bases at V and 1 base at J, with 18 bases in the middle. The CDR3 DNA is TGTGCCATCAGTGAGTCTAGACAGGTGACCCTAAAGAACACTGAAGCTTTCTTT. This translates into CAISESRQVTLKNTEAFF.

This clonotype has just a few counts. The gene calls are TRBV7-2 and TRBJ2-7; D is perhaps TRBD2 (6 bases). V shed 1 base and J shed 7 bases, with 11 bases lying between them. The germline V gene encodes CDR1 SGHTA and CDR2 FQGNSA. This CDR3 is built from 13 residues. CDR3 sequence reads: CASSLETRGEQYF. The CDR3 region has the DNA TGTGCCAGCAGCTTAGAGACTAGAGGTGAGCAGTACTTC.

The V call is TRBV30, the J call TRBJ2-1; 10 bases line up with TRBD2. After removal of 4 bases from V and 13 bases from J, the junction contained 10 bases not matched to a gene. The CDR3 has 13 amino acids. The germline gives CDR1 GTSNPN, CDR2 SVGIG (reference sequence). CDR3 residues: CAWTGSSGRTQFF. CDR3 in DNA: TGTGCCTGGACGGGGTCTAGCGGGAGAACCCAGTTCTTC.

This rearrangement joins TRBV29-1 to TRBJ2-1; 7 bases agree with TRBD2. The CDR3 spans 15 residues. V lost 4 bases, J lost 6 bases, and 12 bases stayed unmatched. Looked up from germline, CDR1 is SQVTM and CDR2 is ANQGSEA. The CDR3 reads CSVGGRLADRNEQFF. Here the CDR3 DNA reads TGCAGCGTTGGGGGAAGACTAGCCGACCGCAATGAGCAGTTCTTC.

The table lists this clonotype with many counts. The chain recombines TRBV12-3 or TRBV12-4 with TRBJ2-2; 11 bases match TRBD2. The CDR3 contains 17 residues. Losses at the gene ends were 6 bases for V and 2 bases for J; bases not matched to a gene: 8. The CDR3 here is CASRPRTSGSNTGELFF. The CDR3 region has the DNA TGTGCCAGCAGACCCCGAACTAGCGGGAGTAACACCGGGGAGCTGTTTTTT.

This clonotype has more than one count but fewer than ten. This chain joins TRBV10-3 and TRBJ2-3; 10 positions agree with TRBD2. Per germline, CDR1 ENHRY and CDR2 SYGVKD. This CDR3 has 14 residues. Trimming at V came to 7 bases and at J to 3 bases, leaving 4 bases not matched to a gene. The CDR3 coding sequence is TGTGCCATCACCACTAGCGGGGATACAGATACGCAGTATTTT. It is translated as CAITTSGDTDTQYF.

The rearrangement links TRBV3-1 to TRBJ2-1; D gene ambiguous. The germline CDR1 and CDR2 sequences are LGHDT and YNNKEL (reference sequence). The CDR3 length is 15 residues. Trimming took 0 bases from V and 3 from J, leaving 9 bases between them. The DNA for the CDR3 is TGTGCCAGCAGCCAAGATTCTGGGGTCTACAATGAGCAGTTCTTC. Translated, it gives CASSQDSGVYNEQFF.

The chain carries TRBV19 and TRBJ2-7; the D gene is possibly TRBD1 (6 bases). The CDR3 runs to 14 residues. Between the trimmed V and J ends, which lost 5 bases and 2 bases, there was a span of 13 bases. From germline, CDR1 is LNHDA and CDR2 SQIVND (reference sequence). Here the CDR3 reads CASSPTGSAYEQYF. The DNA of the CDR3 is TGTGCCAGTAGTCCGACAGGAAGCGCCTACGAGCAGTACTTC.

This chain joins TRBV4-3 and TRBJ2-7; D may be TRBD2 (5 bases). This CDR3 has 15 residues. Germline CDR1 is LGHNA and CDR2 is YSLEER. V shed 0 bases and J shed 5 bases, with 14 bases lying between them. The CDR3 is CASSQDGARADEQYF. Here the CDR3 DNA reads TGCGCCAGCAGCCAAGATGGAGCCCGAGCGGACGAGCAGTACTTC.

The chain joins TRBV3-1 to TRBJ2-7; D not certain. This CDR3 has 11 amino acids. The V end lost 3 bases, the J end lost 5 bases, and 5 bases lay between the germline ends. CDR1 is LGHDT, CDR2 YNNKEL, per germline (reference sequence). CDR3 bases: TGTGCCAGCAGCCACATACACGAGCAGTACTTC. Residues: CASSHIHEQYF.

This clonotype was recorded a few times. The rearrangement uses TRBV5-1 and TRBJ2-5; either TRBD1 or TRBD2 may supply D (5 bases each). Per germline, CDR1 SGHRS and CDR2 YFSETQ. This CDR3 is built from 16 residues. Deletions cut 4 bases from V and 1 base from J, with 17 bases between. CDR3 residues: CASSLEPGRIQETQYF. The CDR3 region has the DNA TGCGCCAGCAGCCTGGAGCCGGGACGGATCCAAGAGACCCAGTACTTC.

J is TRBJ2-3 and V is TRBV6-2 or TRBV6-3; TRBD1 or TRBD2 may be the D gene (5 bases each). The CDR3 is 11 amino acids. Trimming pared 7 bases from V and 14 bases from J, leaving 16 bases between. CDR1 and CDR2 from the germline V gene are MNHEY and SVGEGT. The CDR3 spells CASTGDARTYF. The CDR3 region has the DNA TGTGCCAGCACCGGGGACGCACGCACGTATTTT.

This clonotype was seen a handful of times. CDR3: CASSLSPGPYGYTF. DNA of the CDR3: TGTGCCAGCAGTTTATCGCCGGGCCCCTATGGCTACACCTTC. The rearrangement links TRBV27 to TRBJ1-2; D not certain. V was trimmed by 0 bases and J by 4 bases, leaving 9 bases between them. Germline loops: CDR1 MNHEY, CDR2 SMNVEV (reference sequence). The CDR3 spans 14 residues.

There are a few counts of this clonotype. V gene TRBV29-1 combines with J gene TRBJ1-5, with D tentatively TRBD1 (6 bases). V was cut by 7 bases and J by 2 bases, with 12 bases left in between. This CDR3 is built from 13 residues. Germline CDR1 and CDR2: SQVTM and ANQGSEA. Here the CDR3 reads CSAGGPGNQPQHF. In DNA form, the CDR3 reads TGCAGCGCCGGGGGCCCCGGCAATCAGCCCCAGCATTTT.

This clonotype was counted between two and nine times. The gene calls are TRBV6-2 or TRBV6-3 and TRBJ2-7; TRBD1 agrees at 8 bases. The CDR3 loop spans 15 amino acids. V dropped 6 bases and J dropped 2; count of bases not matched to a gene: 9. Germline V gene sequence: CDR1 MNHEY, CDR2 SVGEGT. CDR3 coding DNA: TGTGCCAGCAGGGAGCCCGGGACAGGAACCTACGAGCAGTACTTC. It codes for CASREPGTGTYEQYF.

The DNA for the CDR3 is TGCAGTGCTAGAGATGTGCCGGCTGACACCTTC. Translation: CSARDVPADTF. The chain combines TRBV20-1 with TRBJ1-2; D not resolved. CDR1 and CDR2 from the germline V gene are DFQATT and SNEGSKA (reference sequence). V shed 0 bases and J shed 12 bases, with 11 bases lying between them. This CDR3 contains 11 residues.

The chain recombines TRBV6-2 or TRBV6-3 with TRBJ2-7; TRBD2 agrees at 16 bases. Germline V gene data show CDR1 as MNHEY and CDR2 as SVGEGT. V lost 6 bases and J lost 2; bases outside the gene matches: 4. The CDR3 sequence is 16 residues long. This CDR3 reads CASSPGTSGRAYEQYF. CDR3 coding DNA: TGTGCCAGCAGCCCCGGGACTAGCGGGAGGGCCTACGAGCAGTACTTC.

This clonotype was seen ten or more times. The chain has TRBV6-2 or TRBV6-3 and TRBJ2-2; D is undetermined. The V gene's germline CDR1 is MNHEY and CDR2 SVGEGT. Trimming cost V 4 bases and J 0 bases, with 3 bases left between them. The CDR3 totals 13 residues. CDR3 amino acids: CASSWTNTGELFF. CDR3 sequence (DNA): TGTGCCAGCAGTTGGACGAACACCGGGGAGCTGTTTTTT.

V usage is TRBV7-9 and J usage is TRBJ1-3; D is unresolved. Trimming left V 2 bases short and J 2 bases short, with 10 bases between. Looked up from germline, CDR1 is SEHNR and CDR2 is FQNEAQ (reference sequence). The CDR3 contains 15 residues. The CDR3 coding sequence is TGTGCCAGCAGCTTACAGGAGAGTACTGGAAACACCATATATTTT. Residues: CASSLQESTGNTIYF. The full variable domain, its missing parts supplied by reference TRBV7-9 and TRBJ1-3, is DTGVSQNPRHKITKRGQNVTFRCDPISEHNRLYWYRQTLGQGPEFLTYFQNEAQLEKSRLLSDRFSAERPKGSFSTLEIQRTEQGDSAMYLCASSLQESTGNTIYFGEGSWLTVV.

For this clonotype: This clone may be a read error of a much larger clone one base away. The CDR3, as DNA: TGTGCCAGCAGTGGAGGCGGGAGTATCAATGTGCAGTTCTTC. Protein sequence: CASSGGGSINVQFF. This chain links TRBV6-4 with TRBJ2-1, with 7 bases that match TRBD2. This CDR3 comprises 14 residues. The V gene's germline CDR1 is MRHNA and CDR2 SNTAGT.

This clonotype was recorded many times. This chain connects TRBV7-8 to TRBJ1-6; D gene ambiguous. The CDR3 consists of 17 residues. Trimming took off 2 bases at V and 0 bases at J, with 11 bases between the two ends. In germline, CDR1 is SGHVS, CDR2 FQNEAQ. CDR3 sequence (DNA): TGTGCCAGCAGCTTACTACAGATCCTCTCCTATAATTCACCCCTCCACTTT. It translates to CASSLLQILSYNSPLHF.

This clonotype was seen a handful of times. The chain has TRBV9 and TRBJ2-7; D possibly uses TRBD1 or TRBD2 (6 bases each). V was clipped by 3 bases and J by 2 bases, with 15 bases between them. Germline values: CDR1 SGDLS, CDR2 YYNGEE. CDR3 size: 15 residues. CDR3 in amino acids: CASSGGDGGPYEQYF. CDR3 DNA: TGTGCCAGCAGCGGGGGGGATGGGGGCCCCTACGAGCAGTACTTC.